This record concerns one T cell receptor (beta chain) sequence. There are many counts of this clonotype. No cognate antigen has been identified for it. No much larger clonotype is one base removed from it; base qualities were not supplied. The library was made by multiplex PCR. The instrument was an Illumina HiSeq 4000. iRepertoire HTBI primers and Arm-PCR amplification of CDR3 regions were used to construct TCR beta libraries. Gel purification was performed on PCR products prior to sequencing. As for the original processing: A total of around 59 TRBV and some 15 TRBJ segments were identified across samples and were used for gene usage analysis of CDR3 amino acid clonotypes. Filtered high-quality paired reads were merged into contigs using COPE and FqMerger. BLAST was used to align contigs to the IMGT TRBV, TRBD and TRBJ reference genes, and CDR3 was defined following IMGT. Any clonotype with a frequency above 0.1% was counted as a highly expanded clone. Shannon entropy served as the measure of repertoire diversity, while the Gini coefficient captured V-J evenness. Public clonotypes were defined as clonotypes shared by more than one individual. TCRdb reanalyzed the raw reads on its own, using fastp at Q25 for trimming and MiXCR for clone calling, and kept in-frame beta chains. Merged by CDR3 protein, the rows form single entries marked with the most common genes and DNA. The authors' filters were not applied to this entry. The sample yields around 250,000 distinct CDR3 sequences; over 20% were counted once. Roughly 14% of the sample is taken by the ten largest.

This sample is drawn from a study of regulatory T cells in long-lasting Graves disease (dated by TCRdb to the early 2020s). In the study overall: Patients with newly diagnosed Graves' disease had been on antithyroid drugs for under 3 months. A total of some 35 samples underwent TCR sequencing, from roughly 13 patients with persistent Graves' disease and about 20 patients with newly diagnosed Graves' disease. The study took place in China and was registered as a clinical trial. This study used TCR sequencing and RNA sequencing of peripheral blood to compare persistent Graves' disease patients against newly diagnosed Graves' disease patients. Study-level results and caveats: Persistent disease showed preferential use of TRBV28, TRBJ1-2 and TRBJ2-5, whereas newly diagnosed disease favored TRBV20-1 and TRBJ2-1. The authors acknowledged the small sample size as a limitation that may reduce accuracy. Lower TCR Shannon entropy and fewer highly expanded clones were observed in persistent Graves' disease patients than in newly diagnosed patients, which suggested clonal expansion. Sequencing and analysis were limited to the TCR beta chain. A larger number of public clonotypes was shared among persistent patients (under 3,000) than among newly diagnosed patients (approximately 930). Because the primary lesion, thyroid tissue, could not be accessed, the study looked at peripheral blood alone.

According to the study, the label for this sample's time point signals: newly diagnosed GD, antithyroid drugs for less than 3 months. RNA was extracted from PBMCs in TRIzol for both TCR sequencing and RNA sequencing. The diagnosis of Graves' disease was made according to American Thyroid Association guidelines. The patients came from an endocrinology department in Xi'an, China. From each patient, about 8.9 milliliters of peripheral blood was collected into an EDTA anticoagulant tube. Ficoll Paque Plus density gradient separation was used to isolate PBMCs, and no further T cell sorting was performed. RNA quality was checked with an Agilent 2100 Bioanalyzer and agarose gel, and concentration with a NanoDrop 2000. Counted from cysteine to phenylalanine, this CDR3 has 14 amino acids. Left in the record is the CDR3 DNA by itself, 42 bases read in frame from the first base. The germline V gene sets CDR1 to MNHEY and CDR2 to SVGEGT. The junction carries 9 bases between V and J, which are trimmed by 2 bases and 1 base respectively.

The rearrangement joined TRBV6-2 or TRBV6-3 to TRBJ2-7, with the D gene not confidently named. This sample comprised peripheral blood mononuclear cells (PBMCs), obtained at new diagnosis, from a patient treated with antithyroid drugs. This receptor was identified in a female donor with Graves disease. CDR3 reads: CASSYRILSYEQYF. DNA sequence: TGTGCCAGCAGTTACCGGATTCTTTCCTACGAGCAGTACTTC.